This passage covers 20 T cell receptor beta chains from one sample sequenced in a study of radiotherapy plus CTLA-4 blockade in lung cancer. Method: immunoSEQ multiplex PCR; TCRdb's copy keeps in-frame clones and lacks some. Seen here are tens of thousands of clones, less than 85% observed once, and the top ten hold approximately 8.3%. Sequencing used peripheral blood, obtained from a patient treated with radiotherapy plus ipilimumab. These receptors came from a human donor with non-small cell lung cancer who had stable disease on radiotherapy plus ipilimumab.

The V call is TRBV10-3, the J call TRBJ1-3; D not resolved. The V gene lost 4 bases and the J gene lost 4 bases, with 11 bases spanning the gap. CDR1 ENHRY and CDR2 SYGVKD come from the germline V gene. The CDR3 runs to 14 residues. CDR3 bases: TGTGCCATCAGTGGCCGCCCTTCGGGAAACACCATATATTTT. It specifies CAISGRPSGNTIYF.

The V call is TRBV6-5, the J call TRBJ1-1, with D unresolved. Trimming removed 0 bases at V and 3 bases at J, with 8 bases between. CDR1 MNHEY and CDR2 SVGAGI come from the germline V gene. The length of the CDR3 is 14 residues. CDR3 sequence reads: CASSYSLPDTEAFF. CDR3 sequence (DNA): TGTGCCAGCAGTTACTCGTTACCAGACACTGAAGCTTTCTTT.

This rearrangement joins TRBV4-3 to TRBJ1-2; D gene ambiguous. The germline gives CDR1 LGHNA, CDR2 YSLEER. Trimming left V 0 bases short and J 4 bases short, with 15 bases between. This CDR3 is built from 16 residues. As DNA, the CDR3 is TGCGCCAGCAGCCAAGACAGTGCGGGTACACCCTATGGCTACACCTTC. This gives the protein CASSQDSAGTPYGYTF.

The rearrangement joins TRBV6-1 to TRBJ1-1; TRBD1 agrees at 7 bases. The V and J ends lost 3 bases and 1 base, in that order; junction bases with no gene match: 5. This CDR3 is 15 amino acids long. Germline values: CDR1 MNHNS, CDR2 SASEGT. CDR3 region: CASSEEGQPNTEAFF. CDR3 bases: TGTGCCAGCAGTGAGGAGGGACAGCCGAACACTGAAGCTTTCTTT.

The chain uses TRBV6-6 and TRBJ2-7; D perhaps matches TRBD1 (6 bases). Germline assignment: CDR1 MNHNY and CDR2 SVGAGI (reference sequence). The CDR3 totals 13 residues. The V end lost 6 bases, the J end lost 4 bases, and 13 bases lay between the germline ends. The CDR3 sequence is CASSRDKAYEQYV. For the CDR3, the DNA is TGTGCCAGCAGCCGGGACAAAGCGTACGAGCAGTACGTC.

The chain couples TRBV6-5 to TRBJ2-7; D unresolved. This CDR3 has 15 residues. V was trimmed by 0 bases and J by 4 bases, leaving 13 bases between them. The V gene's germline CDR1 is MNHEY and CDR2 SVGAGI. This CDR3 is CASSYSIPSIYEQYV. In DNA form, the CDR3 reads TGTGCCAGCAGTTACTCGATTCCCTCAATTTACGAGCAGTACGTC.

V gene TRBV14 combines with J gene TRBJ2-1; 7 bases line up with TRBD2. The CDR3 has 16 amino acids. V was pared by 5 bases and J by 1 base, with 8 bases of the junction left unmatched. From germline, CDR1 is SGHDN and CDR2 FVKESK. The CDR3 nucleotides are TGTGCCAGCAGCTCCCTAAATAGCGGGTCCTACAATGAGCAGTTCTTC. Its translation: CASSSLNSGSYNEQFF. Full variable domain (remainder filled in from reference TRBV14 and TRBJ2-1): EAGVTQFPSHSVIEKGQTVTLRCDPISGHDNLYWYRRVMGKEIKFLLHFVKESKQDESGMPNNRFLAERTGGTYSTLKVQPAELEDSGVYFCASSSLNSGSYNEQFFGPGTRLTVL.

The rearrangement joins TRBV5-1 to TRBJ1-1; no definite D call. The CDR3 spans 13 residues. Per the germline V gene, CDR1 is SGHRS and CDR2 is YFSETQ. Trimming cost V 2 bases and J 1 base, with 6 bases left between them. This CDR3 is CASSLKQNTEAFF. The CDR3 bases are TGCGCCAGCAGCTTAAAGCAGAACACTGAAGCTTTCTTT.

J is TRBJ1-2 and V is TRBV27; the D is unclear. Germline V lookup: CDR1 MNHEY, CDR2 SMNVEV (reference sequence). Deletions cut 8 bases from V and 5 bases from J, with 15 bases between. The CDR3 covers 13 residues. For the CDR3, the DNA is TGTGCCAGCTCCCGACGGGGAGGGTATGGCTACACCTTC. Its translation: CASSRRGGYGYTF.

The chain is built from TRBV7-8 and TRBJ2-3; D unclear. From germline, CDR1 is SGHVS and CDR2 FQNEAQ. This CDR3 has 16 amino acids. V was cut by 1 base and J by 0 bases, with 11 bases left in between. CDR3 sequence (DNA): TGTGCCAGCAGCTTAGTAATTGGTACTAGCACAGATACGCAGTATTTT. This encodes CASSLVIGTSTDTQYF. Combining the CDR3 with reference TRBV7-8 and TRBJ2-3 gives the whole variable domain GAGVSQSPRYKVAKRGQDVALRCDPISGHVSLFWYQQALGQGPEFLTYFQNEAQLDKSGLPSDRFFAERPEGSVSTLKIQRTQQEDSAVYLCASSLVIGTSTDTQYFGPGTRLTVL.

This clone was seen once. The chain couples TRBV11-2 to TRBJ2-7; perhaps TRBD2 as D (5 bases). V was pared by 1 base and J by 7 bases, with 17 bases between. The germline V gene encodes CDR1 SGHAT and CDR2 FQNNGV. The CDR3 runs 15 residues. The CDR3 loop is CASSLALRGPGEQYF. Written as DNA, the CDR3 is TGTGCCAGCAGCTTAGCCCTGAGAGGGCCGGGGGAGCAGTACTTC.

The V gene is TRBV12-5, the J gene TRBJ1-5; D unresolved. Germline CDR1 is LGHNT and CDR2 is FRNRAP. This CDR3 has 18 amino acids. Trimming pared 3 bases from V and 2 bases from J, leaving 20 bases between. CDR3 residues: CASGFPSSGNQGNQPQHF. The CDR3 DNA is TGTGCTAGTGGTTTCCCGTCGAGTGGGAATCAGGGCAATCAGCCCCAGCATTTT. Drawing the rest from reference TRBV12-5 and TRBJ1-5, the complete variable domain is DARVTQTPRHKVTEMGQEVTMRCQPILGHNTVFWYRQTMMQGLELLAYFRNRAPLDDSGMPKDRFSAEMPDATLATLKIQPSEPRDSAVYFCASGFPSSGNQGNQPQHFGDGTRLSIL.

This chain uses TRBV30 with TRBJ2-7, with D unclear. There are 13 residues in the CDR3. Trimming shortened V by 2 bases and J by 3 bases, and 11 bases separated the two germline ends. Germline V CDR1 and CDR2: GTSNPN, SVGIG (reference sequence). CDR3: CAWSWPLSYEQYF. Here the CDR3 DNA reads TGTGCCTGGAGTTGGCCGTTAAGCTACGAGCAGTACTTC.

The rearrangement joins TRBV5-1 to TRBJ2-1; D unclear. The CDR3 length is 13 residues. Germline loops: CDR1 SGHRS, CDR2 YFSETQ. Trimming took 0 bases from V and 5 from J, leaving 6 bases between them. Here the CDR3 reads CASSLAVDNEQFF. CDR3 DNA sequence: TGCGCCAGCAGCTTGGCCGTTGACAATGAGCAGTTCTTC. Full variable domain (missing parts from reference TRBV5-1 and TRBJ2-1): KAGVTQTPRYLIKTRGQQVTLSCSPISGHRSVSWYQQTPGQGLQFLFEYFSETQRNKGNFPGRFSGRQFSNSRSEMNVSTLELGDSALYLCASSLAVDNEQFFGPGTRLTVL.

This chain links TRBV19 with TRBJ1-2; possible D gene TRBD1, 5 bases. Germline CDR1 and CDR2: LNHDA and SQIVND (reference sequence). The CDR3 extends over 13 amino acids. V was shortened by 5 bases and J by 8 bases, with 15 bases between the two germline ends. Here the CDR3 reads CASSQGVMGGYTF. The DNA for the CDR3 is TGTGCCAGTAGTCAGGGTGTTATGGGCGGCTACACCTTC.

The genes are TRBV5-4 and TRBJ2-3, with D perhaps matching TRBD1 (5 bases). Germline V CDR1 and CDR2: SGHNT, YYREEE (reference sequence). V shed 3 bases and J shed 2 bases, with 13 bases lying between them. This CDR3 has 15 residues. The CDR3 region has the DNA TGTGCCAGCAGCTGGACACCCCTACCCACAGATACGCAGTATTTT. Encoded protein: CASSWTPLPTDTQYF.

The genes are TRBV9 and TRBJ1-1; no clear D. Germline CDR1 and CDR2: SGDLS and YYNGEE. This CDR3 is built from 14 residues. V was shortened by 0 bases and J by 8 bases, with 14 bases between the two germline ends. The CDR3, as DNA: TGTGCCAGCAGCGTAGGGGTTGCCCGGCCCGAAGCTTTCTTT. Amino acid sequence: CASSVGVARPEAFF.

The chain has TRBV19 and TRBJ1-5, with a weak D call TRBD1 (6 bases). Trimming removed 6 bases at V and 0 bases at J, with 9 bases between. CDR1 is LNHDA and CDR2 is SQIVND in the germline V gene (reference sequence). This CDR3 has 14 amino acids. The CDR3 region is CASRRTDSNQPQHF. CDR3 in DNA: TGTGCCAGTAGGAGGACAGATAGCAATCAGCCCCAGCATTTT.

This sequence joins TRBV18 and TRBJ1-5, with 7 bases fitting TRBD1. Trimming at V came to 5 bases and at J to 4 bases, leaving 11 bases not matched to a gene. CDR1 and CDR2 (germline): KGHSH, LQKENI. This CDR3 is 16 amino acids long. CDR3 residues: CASSTGTDRGNQPQHF. CDR3 DNA: TGTGCCAGCTCAACTGGGACAGATAGAGGGAATCAGCCCCAGCATTTT.

The J gene is TRBJ2-1, the V gene TRBV6-5; D possibly uses TRBD1 or TRBD2 (5 bases each). The CDR3 length is 12 residues. Germline lookup yields CDR1 MNHEY and CDR2 SVGAGI. V was cut by 6 bases and J by 10 bases, with 13 bases left in between. The CDR3: CASRGTPLEQFF. The CDR3 nucleotides are TGTGCCAGCAGGGGGACGCCTCTGGAGCAGTTCTTC.